These 21 T cell receptor beta chains were sequenced from one sample in a study of identical twins. Each CDR3 protein gets one entry after TCRdb re-called the 5' RACE reads with MiXCR. Of 1,800,000 or so distinct CDR3 sequences in the sample, 32% were seen once. The sequenced sample was cord blood. All receptors derive from a newborn girl in good health.

This chain uses TRBV18 with TRBJ2-1; TRBD1 matches at 7 bases. Germline trimming cut 3 bases from V and 4 bases from J; bases unmatched to any gene: 3. Per the germline V gene, CDR1 is KGHSH and CDR2 is LQKENI. The CDR3 contains 14 residues. In nucleotides, the CDR3 is TGTGCCAGCTCACCGACAGGGCCTTACAATGAGCAGTTCTTC. Translation gives CASSPTGPYNEQFF.

This clonotype appeared a few times. The rearrangement joins TRBV7-2 to TRBJ2-3, with TRBD1 matching over 9 bases. The CDR3 runs to 12 residues. The V and J ends lost 5 bases and 13 bases, in that order; junction bases with no gene match: 7. Germline CDR1 SGHTA, CDR2 FQGNSA. Written as DNA, the CDR3 is TGTGCCAGCAGCGGGGACAGGGCCCCGGAGTATTTT. Protein sequence: CASSGDRAPEYF.

In this sample, this clonotype turned up a few times. The chain is built from TRBV11-2 and TRBJ2-3; TRBD2 might be the D (6 bases). The length of the CDR3 is 16 residues. The V end lost 2 bases, the J end lost 2 bases, and 14 bases lay between the germline ends. Germline V gene data show CDR1 as SGHAT and CDR2 as FQNNGV. The CDR3 is CASSLLLASDTDTQYF. CDR3 coding DNA: TGTGCCAGCAGCTTATTGCTAGCGTCCGACACAGATACGCAGTATTTT.

This clonotype was seen more than once but under ten times. The chain carries TRBV20-1 and TRBJ1-4; 9 positions agree with TRBD1. The CDR3 length is 13 residues. Trimming at V came to 7 bases and at J to 6 bases, leaving 6 bases not matched to a gene. Germline lookup yields CDR1 DFQATT and CDR2 SNEGSKA (reference sequence). The CDR3 is CSGGRDRDEKLFF. For the CDR3, the DNA is TGCAGTGGAGGCCGGGACAGGGATGAAAAACTGTTTTTT.

The chain carries TRBV28 and TRBJ2-4; D gene ambiguous. The J call is uncertain, as TRBJ2-7 better fits the DNA end. CDR3 length: 14 residues. The germline V gene encodes CDR1 MDHEN and CDR2 SYDVKM. CDR3 coding DNA: TGTGCCAGCAGTTTATTCGGGCTAGGCTACGAGCAGTACTTC. Translated, it gives CASSLFGLGYEQYF.

This chain joins TRBV11-2 and TRBJ2-3; 9 bases are shared with TRBD2. V gave up 3 bases and J gave up 5 bases; unmatched junction bases: 9. CDR3 length equals 16 residues. Germline values: CDR1 SGHAT, CDR2 FQNNGV. CDR3 loop: CASSFRGLAPRDTQYF. The DNA for the CDR3 is TGTGCCAGCAGCTTTCGGGGACTAGCTCCTAGAGATACGCAGTATTTT.

This rearrangement joins TRBV12-3 or TRBV12-4 to TRBJ1-5; 8 bases fit TRBD1. The J segment lost 5 bases and the V segment lost 6 bases, leaving 9 bases of the junction unmatched. This CDR3 comprises 15 residues. CDR3 sequence: CASSLGQGAHQPQHF. CDR3 nucleotide sequence: TGTGCCAGCAGCCTGGGGCAGGGGGCTCATCAGCCCCAGCATTTT.

This clonotype was seen more than once but under ten times. J is TRBJ2-5 and V is TRBV15, with 9 bases identical to TRBD1. Looked up from germline, CDR1 is LNHNV and CDR2 is YYDKDF (reference sequence). This CDR3 has 18 amino acids. V lost 0 bases to trimming and J lost 1 base; unmatched junction nucleotides: 9. CDR3 sequence: CATSRDIPGQGGQETQYF. CDR3 DNA: TGTGCCACCAGCAGAGACATACCGGGACAGGGTGGCCAAGAGACCCAGTACTTC.

The rearrangement links TRBV9 to TRBJ2-7; TRBD2 matches 12 bases. The ends lost 0 bases at V and 7 bases at J; junction bases unmatched: 8. Germline V lookup: CDR1 SGDLS, CDR2 YYNGEE. The CDR3 has 16 residues. CDR3 amino acids: CASSVGLAGGSGEQYF. The CDR3 DNA sequence: TGTGCCAGCAGCGTAGGGCTAGCGGGGGGGTCCGGTGAGCAGTACTTC.

This clonotype occurred a few times. The chain carries TRBV27 and TRBJ2-6; D unresolved. Trimming left V 3 bases short and J 2 bases short, with 5 bases between. Germline V gene lookup returns CDR1 MNHEY and CDR2 SMNVEV (reference sequence). This CDR3 contains 14 residues. The CDR3 nucleotides are TGTGCCAGCAGTTTTCGGCCTGGGGCCAACGTCCTGACTTTC. This gives the protein CASSFRPGANVLTF.

This clonotype has only a few counts. The chain uses TRBV2 and TRBJ2-3, with 10 bases that match TRBD2. V gave up 3 bases and J gave up 2 bases; unmatched junction bases: 2. CDR1 and CDR2 (germline): SNHLY, FYNNEI. This CDR3 region has 15 residues. The CDR3 spells CASSDTSGTTDTQYF. CDR3 bases: TGTGCCAGCAGTGATACTAGCGGGACCACAGATACGCAGTATTTT. The variable domain in full, completed from reference TRBV2 and TRBJ2-3, reads EPEVTQTPSHQVTQMGQEVILRCVPISNHLYFYWYRQILGQKVEFLVSFYNNEISEKSEIFDDQFSVERPDGSNFTLKIRSTKLEDSAMYFCASSDTSGTTDTQYFGPGTRLTVL.

The DNA for the CDR3 is TGTGCCAGCAGCGTATCCCACAGAGGGGAGGGCTATGGCTACACCTTC. This gives the protein CASSVSHRGEGYGYTF. The rearrangement links TRBV9 to TRBJ1-2; TRBD1 is a possible D gene (5 bases). V was clipped by 1 base and J by 4 bases, with 17 bases between them. Germline V gives CDR1 SGDLS, CDR2 YYNGEE. CDR3 length: 16 residues.

The V and J genes are TRBV24-1 and TRBJ2-7, with unresolved D. V lost 5 bases, J lost 0 bases, and 7 bases lay in between. The CDR3 totals 13 residues. Germline V gives CDR1 KGHDR, CDR2 SFDVKD. DNA of the CDR3: TGTGCCACCAGTGCGGGCAGCTCCTACGAGCAGTACTTC. Its translation is CATSAGSSYEQYF.

Concerning this clonotype: In this CDR3 the conserved last residue, phenylalanine or tryptophan, is missing, so a read error is likely. This rearrangement joins TRBV7-9 to TRBJ2-3; D ambiguous. Germline V CDR1 and CDR2: SEHNR, FQNEAQ (reference sequence). The germline V and J ends were trimmed by 0 bases and 1 base, with 14 bases remaining between them. This CDR3 is 17 amino acids long. The CDR3 DNA sequence: TGTGCCAGCAGCTTAGCGGGATCGCCCGAGGGCACAGATACGCAGTATTCT. It yields the protein CASSLAGSPEGTDTQYS.

The gene calls are TRBV7-9 and TRBJ2-7; tentative D call: TRBD2 (6 bases). The CDR3 runs 15 residues. Trimming shortened V by 5 bases and J by 2 bases, and 16 bases separated the two germline ends. Germline CDR1 is SEHNR and CDR2 is FQNEAQ (reference sequence). As DNA, the CDR3 is TGTGCCAGCAGCCCAAGGTTGGGAGGCCCCTACGAGCAGTACTTC. Protein sequence: CASSPRLGGPYEQYF. The whole variable domain, remainder taken from reference TRBV7-9 and TRBJ2-7, is DTGVSQNPRHKITKRGQNVTFRCDPISEHNRLYWYRQTLGQGPEFLTYFQNEAQLEKSRLLSDRFSAERPKGSFSTLEIQRTEQGDSAMYLCASSPRLGGPYEQYFGPGTRLTVT.

This clonotype was observed a handful of times. The junction does not match germline at one end; this may be a read error. This chain links TRBV6-2 or TRBV6-3 with TRBJ2-7, with 11 bases lining up with TRBD2. CDR3 size: 15 residues. The germline V gene encodes CDR1 MNHEY and CDR2 SVGEGT. CDR3 sequence reads: CASSYTSGSSNEQYF. Here the CDR3 DNA reads TGTGCCAGCAGTTATACTAGCGGGAGCTCCAACGAGCAGTACTTC.

This sequence joins TRBV7-9 and TRBJ1-4, with D uncertain. Germline assignment: CDR1 SEHNR and CDR2 FQNEAQ (reference sequence). Deletions cut 1 base from V and 8 bases from J, with 11 bases between. The CDR3 is made up of 14 amino acids. CDR3 residues: CASSLGGPQEKLFF. CDR3 nucleotides: TGTGCCAGCAGCTTAGGAGGCCCCCAAGAAAAACTGTTTTTT.

Notes on this clonotype: The germline gene is not matched at one end of the junction; a read error may be the cause. The chain is built from TRBV10-3 and TRBJ2-3; 9 nucleotides line up with TRBD1. Germline V CDR1 and CDR2: ENHRY, SYGVKD. The CDR3 spans 17 residues. In DNA, the CDR3 is TGTGCCATCAGCCCCAACTTAAGACAGGGGGTTGCAGATACGCAGAATTTT. Amino acid sequence: CAISPNLRQGVADTQNF.

This clonotype was observed a single time. Just one base apart from a much larger clone, this may be a read error. This chain connects TRBV6-5 to TRBJ2-7; D unresolved. Near its end, the DNA agrees better with TRBJ2-5, so the J call may be wrong. CDR3 length: 13 amino acids. Looked up from germline, CDR1 is MNHEY and CDR2 is SVGAGI. Here the CDR3 reads CAGRRSVGETQYF. DNA for the CDR3: TGTGCCGGCAGACGATCCGTGGGAGAGACCCAGTACTTC.

The CDR3, as DNA: TGTGCCAGCAGCCTCCCCGGGACAGGGGGCTATGGAGAGACCCAGTACTTC. It translates to CASSLPGTGGYGETQYF. This rearrangement joins TRBV28 to TRBJ2-5; the match to TRBD1 covers 12 bases. J lost 4 bases, V lost 6 bases, and 12 bases had no gene match. The CDR3 is made up of 17 amino acids. Germline assignment: CDR1 MDHEN and CDR2 SYDVKM.

There are a few counts of this clonotype. This chain joins TRBV27 and TRBJ2-5; D call uncertain. The germline V gene has CDR1 MNHEY and CDR2 SMNVEV (reference sequence). The V end was cut by 2 bases, the J end by 5 bases, with 12 bases between. CDR3 size: 14 residues. The CDR3 region is CASSLNGVRETQYF. Written as DNA, the CDR3 is TGTGCCAGCAGTTTAAATGGGGTACGGGAGACCCAGTACTTC.